This T cell receptor beta chain was captured by sequencing in a study of a mutant IDH1 vaccine in newly diagnosed glioma. Across the whole study: Patients had received radiotherapy, temozolomide, or both previously, most receiving both. Findings and limits, study-wide: Patients mounted vaccine-induced immune responses in around 93% of cases. Apparently unrelated to pseudoprogression were changes in the top peripheral T cell clonotypes.

Looked up from germline, CDR1 is SGDLS and CDR2 is YYNGEE. The CDR3 length is 15 residues. Time point: baseline, week 1 (first vaccination visit). As for treatment: pre-vaccination baseline after standard-of-care therapy. In the case of this clone: No antigen is known for it. A junction boundary mismatches the germline segment, possibly from a read error.

Clones were sequenced by immunoSEQ multiplex PCR, and TCRdb holds only the in-frame ones, with some missing. The sample lists 85,000 to 100,000 clones; about 80% were seen once. The receptor was derived from a woman in her forties or fifties with glioma. The input for sequencing was PBMCs, taken from a glioma patient treated with radiotherapy, temozolomide or both. The V and J genes are TRBV9 and TRBJ2-1; TRBD2 agrees at 11 bases. CDR3 sequence reads: CASSVLAGGYSEQFF. In nucleotides, the CDR3 is TGTGCCAGCAGCGTGCTAGCGGGGGGCTACAGTGAGCAGTTCTTC.